This T cell receptor (beta chain) emerged from a study of T cell responses to AZD1222 COVID-19 vaccine. Notes on this clone: The antigen remains unidentified.

The ends were cut back, 6 bases at V and 7 bases at J, with 17 bases in the middle. The CDR3 sequence is 14 residues long. CDR1 and CDR2 from the germline V gene are SGDLS and YYNGEE. Repertoires were generated with immunoSEQ multiplex PCR, while TCRdb's copy carries only in-frame clones and drops some. The profile shows over 100,000 clones, approximately 93% of them singletons. Study-wide findings and caveats: Nearly half of spike-specific TCRs reportedly go after variant regions that carry no mutations.

The genes are TRBV9 and TRBJ2-1; the D gene is possibly TRBD1 (6 bases). The sequence came from an adult in good health. The sequences come from peripheral blood, collected on day 0 of AZD1222 vaccination. CDR3 in amino acids: CASNGAGELNEQFF. CDR3 nucleotides: TGTGCCAGCAATGGTGCAGGGGAGCTAAATGAGCAGTTCTTC.